In this sample, the clone carrying this T cell receptor (beta chain) turned up a few times. The antigen is not known. The germline V gene encodes CDR1 MNHEY and CDR2 SVGEGT. V gave up 6 bases and J gave up 1 base, with 7 bases separating them. The CDR3 totals 13 residues. Per the original data handling: Clinicopathological groups differed in CDR3, with these differences serving to build a distant-metastasis classifier for papillary thyroid cancer. TCRdb reanalyzed the PCR reads with MiXCR. The V and J calls and clone size are TCRdb's, not the authors'. The sample carries 8,000 to 10,000 clones, about 15% recorded once. The entry originates in a study of metastatic and nonmetastatic thyroid tumors. Study summary: Across blood and tumor or nodule tissue, repertoires from malignant and benign thyroid patients were compared with one another. Study observations and caveats: The reported finding was significantly higher TCR beta diversity in malignant thyroid tumors relative to benign nodules, in blood and tumor.

Prior to thyroid surgery, none of the patients had received any treatment. The chain couples TRBV6-2 or TRBV6-3 to TRBJ2-1; D not resolved. The clonotype was recovered from a female donor with papillary thyroid cancer or a benign thyroid nodule (not recorded which). Some clones in this sample may be carry-over from other donors' samples. The sequencing input was blood. CDR3 protein: CASRASSYNEQFF. The CDR3 nucleotides read TGTGCCAGCAGGGCTAGTTCCTACAATGAGCAGTTCTTC.